This entry describes one T cell receptor (beta chain). Its antigen is not identified. With iRepertoire HTBI primers and Arm-PCR of CDR3 regions, TCR beta libraries were built. MiXCR, applied by TCRdb to the multiplex PCR reads, yields one record per CDR3 protein. The sample consists of approximately 440,000 distinct CDR3 sequences, roughly a quarter of them appearing once. These data originate in a study of regulatory T cells in long-lasting Graves disease. The study's findings and limits: There was favoring of TRBV28, TRBJ1-2 and TRBJ2-5 in persistent disease.

Time point reported: persistent/refractory GD, antithyroid drugs over 5 years with positive TRAb. Extracted PBMC RNA gave rise to the TCR library. Per the germline V gene, CDR1 is MNHNS and CDR2 is SASEGT. This CDR3 region has 15 residues. The V gene lost 2 bases and the J gene lost 4 bases, with 13 bases spanning the gap. The clonotype comes from a female donor with Graves disease. Sequencing used peripheral blood mononuclear cells (PBMCs), obtained when the disease was refractory, from a patient treated with antithyroid drugs. The chain links TRBV6-1 to TRBJ2-3, with a weak D call TRBD2 (5 bases). CDR3 residues: CASSERGVGADTQYF. Written as DNA, the CDR3 is TGTGCCAGCAGTGAACGGGGAGTTGGCGCAGATACGCAGTATTTT.